The text below deals with one T cell receptor beta chain. The CDR3 runs 18 residues. V lost 1 base, J lost 3 bases, and 22 bases lay in between. Germline V lookup: CDR1 MGHRA, CDR2 YSYEKL. Splitting the CD4+ cells yielded a CD45RA+ naive subset and a CD45RA-negative memory subset. The data were taken from a study of shared clonotypes between healthy human individuals. As for the study in general: Participating donors consisted of a couple of women and a few men aged 18 to 49.

Assay execution proceeded at the deep level. Evenly divided among several immunoSEQ plates was the genomic DNA of each subset. Method: immunoSEQ multiplex PCR; TCRdb's copy keeps in-frame clones and lacks some. Here the sample spans around 700,000 clones, about three quarters being singletons. This sequence was found in a woman aged 25 to 45 in good health. V gene TRBV4-1 combines with J gene TRBJ2-7; D perhaps matches TRBD1 (6 bases). Material for sequencing was memory CD4+ T cells sorted from blood. Specified subset: CD45RA-negative fraction. This chain's CDR3 is CASSQGWGTGTPFYEQYF. CDR3 coding DNA: TGCGCCAGCAGCCAAGGGTGGGGAACAGGGACCCCTTTCTACGAGCAGTACTTC.